The 18 T cell receptor beta chains below come from one sample, sequenced in a study of blood T cell repertoires in COVID-19. Data came from immunoSEQ multiplex PCR; TCRdb stores just in-frame clones and leaves some out. The sample holds 300,000 to 350,000 clones, 80% to 95% seen once. Sequenced sample: peripheral blood. These receptors came from a woman aged 30 to 39 with COVID-19, enrolled during active disease.

The chain is built from TRBV6-5 and TRBJ2-7; 7 bases agree with TRBD1. After removal of 5 bases from V and 5 bases from J, the junction contained 9 bases not matched to a gene. From germline, CDR1 is MNHEY and CDR2 SVGAGI. The CDR3 is 14 residues long. The CDR3 here is CASSIDRVRDEQYF. CDR3 bases: TGTGCCAGCAGTATAGACAGGGTAAGAGACGAGCAGTACTTC.

CDR3 sequence: CASRTQTGDEQYF. CDR3 bases: TGCGCCAGCAGGACCCAGACAGGGGACGAGCAGTACTTC. The chain carries TRBV5-1 and TRBJ2-7, with 8 bases fitting TRBD1. CDR3 size: 13 residues. The junction had 6 bases not matched to a gene; V was cut back by 5 bases and J by 5 bases. The germline V gene has CDR1 SGHRS and CDR2 YFSETQ.

This sequence joins TRBV7-2 and TRBJ2-7; D might be TRBD2 (5 bases). The V gene lost 0 bases and the J gene lost 2 bases, with 14 bases spanning the gap. The CDR3 is made up of 16 amino acids. Germline values: CDR1 SGHTA, CDR2 FQGNSA. The CDR3 is CASSLAPAGGAYEQYF. The DNA of the CDR3 is TGTGCCAGCAGCTTAGCCCCGGCTGGAGGCGCCTACGAGCAGTACTTC. Supplemented by reference TRBV7-2 and TRBJ2-7, the full variable domain reads GAGVSQSPSNKVTEKGKDVELRCDPISGHTALYWYRQSLGQGLEFLIYFQGNSAPDKSGLPSDRFSAERTGGSVSTLTIQRTQQEDSAVYLCASSLAPAGGAYEQYFGPGTRLTVT.

V usage is TRBV9 and J usage is TRBJ1-1, with 8 bases fitting TRBD1. The ends lost 4 bases at V and 1 base at J; junction bases unmatched: 3. The germline CDR1 and CDR2 sequences are SGDLS and YYNGEE. This CDR3 contains 14 residues. The CDR3 protein is CASSNTGGNTEAFF. CDR3 in DNA: TGTGCCAGCAGCAACACAGGGGGGAACACTGAAGCTTTCTTT.

This clone was seen once. This chain joins TRBV13 and TRBJ2-2; D is unclear. Trimming left V 5 bases short and J 5 bases short, with 6 bases between. The CDR3 contains 12 residues. Germline assignment: CDR1 PRHDT and CDR2 FYEKMQ (reference sequence). CDR3 DNA sequence: TGTGCCAGCAGCACGAGGACCGGGGAGCTGTTTTTT. Its protein is CASSTRTGELFF.

The chain joins TRBV6-6 to TRBJ1-6; 7 nucleotides line up with TRBD1. Germline CDR1 reads MNHNY; CDR2 reads SVGAGI (reference sequence). The ends lost 5 bases at V and 11 bases at J; junction bases unmatched: 3. CDR3 length equals 12 residues. Here the CDR3 reads CASSDRVTPLHF. The CDR3 nucleotides read TGTGCCAGCAGTGACAGGGTCACACCCCTCCACTTT.

The rearrangement uses TRBV30 and TRBJ2-2; D is ambiguous. Trimming left V 6 bases short and J 5 bases short, with 4 bases between. CDR3 length equals 10 residues. Germline assignment: CDR1 GTSNPN and CDR2 SVGIG (reference sequence). CDR3 residues: CACGTGELFF. CDR3 in DNA: TGTGCCTGCGGGACCGGGGAGCTGTTTTTT.

The V and J genes are TRBV30 and TRBJ1-4; TRBD1 might be the D (5 bases). In germline, CDR1 is GTSNPN, CDR2 SVGIG (reference sequence). The CDR3 length is 13 residues. V gave up 1 base and J gave up 8 bases, with 11 bases separating them. The CDR3 DNA reads TGTGCCTGGAGTGGGCAGGGTCTGGAAAAACTGTTTTTT. This codes for CAWSGQGLEKLFF.

The V and J genes are TRBV11-2 and TRBJ2-1; D not resolved. Trimming removed 7 bases at V and 7 bases at J, with 20 bases between. The CDR3 sequence is 15 residues long. The germline gives CDR1 SGHAT, CDR2 FQNNGV. The CDR3 here is CASTTYPRRMNEQFF. The CDR3 DNA is TGTGCCAGCACCACCTACCCTAGAAGGATGAATGAGCAGTTCTTC.

J is TRBJ1-3 and V is TRBV30, with TRBD1 matching 7 bases. The CDR3 runs 14 residues. The trim removed 2 bases at V and 4 bases at J, leaving 5 bases unmatched. Germline V gene lookup returns CDR1 GTSNPN and CDR2 SVGIG (reference sequence). The CDR3 is CAWSRQGRGNTIYF. CDR3 bases: TGTGCCTGGAGTCGACAGGGTAGAGGAAACACCATATATTTT.

The chain carries TRBV24-1 and TRBJ2-2; D unclear. This CDR3 comprises 16 residues. Trimming took off 0 bases at V and 1 base at J, with 8 bases between the two ends. Germline CDR1 KGHDR, CDR2 SFDVKD. CDR3 nucleotide sequence: TGTGCCACCAGTGATTTGAAGGCAGGGAACACCGGGGAGCTGTTTTTT. Encoded protein: CATSDLKAGNTGELFF.

The rearrangement joins TRBV4-1 to TRBJ2-6; a weak D match, TRBD2 (6 bases). The V and J ends lost 0 bases and 2 bases respectively, with 14 bases between them. The V gene's germline CDR1 is MGHRA and CDR2 YSYEKL. The CDR3 totals 18 residues. The CDR3 nucleotides read TGCGCCAGCAGCCAAGATCGGGCAGGGAGGACTGGGGCCAACGTCCTGACTTTC. Residues: CASSQDRAGRTGANVLTF.

This sequence joins TRBV10-3 and TRBJ2-7; 11 bases agree with TRBD2. Germline V CDR1 and CDR2: ENHRY, SYGVKD. V dropped 9 bases and J dropped 0; count of bases not matched to a gene: 4. The CDR3 totals 14 residues. Here the CDR3 reads CAIQTSGNSYEQYF. In DNA, the CDR3 is TGTGCCATACAGACTAGCGGGAACTCCTACGAGCAGTACTTC.

V is TRBV6-1 and J is TRBJ1-2, with 7 bases identical to TRBD1. Germline assignment: CDR1 MNHNS and CDR2 SASEGT. V shed 2 bases, J shed 8 bases, and the junction held 11 bases outside the gene matches. The CDR3 length is 15 residues. CDR3 protein: CASSEYRGDSDGYTF. In DNA, the CDR3 is TGTGCCAGCAGTGAATATCGCGGGGACAGCGACGGCTACACCTTC.

This rearrangement joins TRBV3-1 (or the pseudogene TRBV3-2) to TRBJ1-1; D remains ambiguous. This CDR3 has 14 residues. Trimming removed 1 base from V and 5 bases from J, with 11 bases in between. Germline CDR1 and CDR2: LGHDT and YNNKEL (reference sequence). The CDR3 loop is CASSQASSGTEAFF. CDR3 DNA: TGTGCCAGCAGCCAAGCGTCCAGCGGGACTGAAGCTTTCTTT.

This clone was seen a few times. The chain links TRBV7-9 to TRBJ2-5, with a tentative D call TRBD2 (5 bases). Germline V gene data show CDR1 as SEHNR and CDR2 as FQNEAQ (reference sequence). V was pared by 5 bases and J by 2 bases, with 6 bases between. This CDR3 is 12 amino acids long. Here the CDR3 reads CASSRRQETQYF. The CDR3, as DNA: TGTGCCAGCAGCCGGAGGCAAGAGACCCAGTACTTC. The whole variable domain, filled in from reference TRBV7-9 and TRBJ2-5, reads DTGVSQNPRHKITKRGQNVTFRCDPISEHNRLYWYRQTLGQGPEFLTYFQNEAQLEKSRLLSDRFSAERPKGSFSTLEIQRTEQGDSAMYLCASSRRQETQYFGPGTRLLVL.

The V and J genes are TRBV27 and TRBJ1-2, with 7 bases that match TRBD1. Losses at the gene ends were 6 bases for V and 8 bases for J; bases not matched to a gene: 15. The CDR3 is 15 amino acids. Germline lookup yields CDR1 MNHEY and CDR2 SMNVEV (reference sequence). CDR3 sequence reads: CASSLNVDRSEGYTF. CDR3 DNA sequence: TGTGCCAGCAGCCTCAATGTGGACAGGTCGGAAGGCTACACCTTC.

V is TRBV28 and J is TRBJ2-1, with 7 nucleotides matching TRBD2. Losses at the gene ends were 6 bases for V and 6 bases for J; bases not matched to a gene: 14. Germline assignment: CDR1 MDHEN and CDR2 SYDVKM. CDR3 size: 16 residues. This chain's CDR3 is CASRSLADYLGNEQFF. CDR3 sequence (DNA): TGTGCCAGCAGGTCCCTAGCGGACTATCTCGGCAATGAGCAGTTCTTC.